This TCR beta chain was sequenced for a study of shared clonotypes between healthy human individuals. The CDR3 is made up of 14 amino acids. Trimming removed 7 bases from V and 2 bases from J, with 13 bases in between. Germline CDR1 SNHLY, CDR2 FYNNEI. Libraries were prepared by immunoSEQ multiplex PCR; TCRdb keeps only in-frame clonotypes and omits some of them. Of about 1 million clones listed, 60% to 80% are singletons. The count of this clone is one. This receptor was identified in a man between 18 and 29 years old in good health. The chain uses TRBV2 and TRBJ2-3, with D perhaps given as TRBD1 or TRBD2 (5 bases each). Source material: memory CD4+ T cells sorted from blood. Subset in this sample: CD45RA-negative fraction. The CDR3 bases are TGTGCCAGCACGGGGCTAGTGAACACAGATACGCAGTATTTT. Its protein is CASTGLVNTDTQYF. The full variable domain, its missing parts supplied by reference TRBV2 and TRBJ2-3, is EPEVTQTPSHQVTQMGQEVILRCVPISNHLYFYWYRQILGQKVEFLVSFYNNEISEKSEIFDDQFSVERPDGSNFTLKIRSTKLEDSAMYFCASTGLVNTDTQYFGPGTRLTVL.